Included here is one T cell receptor beta chain sequence, with context. As yet, its antigen is unknown. Germline V gives CDR1 MGHRA, CDR2 YSYEKL. The V and J ends lost 0 bases and 7 bases, in that order; junction bases with no gene match: 8. The CDR3 has 15 residues. Authors' data handling: Sequence data from immunoSEQ were junction-only and lacked quality scores; consequently, filtering differed. The repertoire was sequenced with immunoSEQ multiplex PCR; TCRdb's copy has only in-frame clones and lacks some. D and trimming come from the DNA, and the V and J calls and clone size come from that table. The sample has about a million clones; about 75% are singletons. These data originate in a study of shared clonotypes between healthy human individuals. Overall study context: A couple of female and three male donors aged 18 to 49 were enrolled. Each donor's CD8 memory used one plate, CD8 naive two, each CD4 subset three. General study results and limits: What naive subsets generally showed was a larger estimated richness than memory subsets showed.

Sequencing was carried out using memory CD4+ T cells sorted from blood. Subset in this sample: CD45RA-negative fraction. The TCR comes from a man between 18 and 29 years old in good health. The gene calls are TRBV4-1 and TRBJ2-7; 8 nucleotides line up with TRBD1. The CDR3, as DNA: TGCGCCAGCAGCCAAGAACCGGACAGGGTTGGGGAGCAGTACTTC. Translation gives CASSQEPDRVGEQYF.